These T cell receptor beta chains were read from a single sample in a study of shared clonotypes between healthy human individuals. The repertoire was sequenced with immunoSEQ multiplex PCR; TCRdb's copy has only in-frame clones and lacks some. The data show 2 million to 2.5 million clones, about 92% seen once. Sequencing was performed on naive CD4+ T cells from PBMCs. The receptors originated from a man aged 18 to 29 in good health. Some clones in this sample may be carry-over from other donors' samples. Each CDR3 is given with its conserved first and last residue. D genes are given only for firm matches. Clone size is stated in some rows and not others, as once, few, many or a class when expanded.

-,TRBV28,TRBJ2-1,-,TGTGCCAGCAGTTTCAGGGATGAGCAGTTCTTC,CASSFRDEQFF
-,TRBV28,TRBJ2-7,TRBD2,TGTGCCAGCAGCCGCCGGCTAGCGGTTCGGAACGAGCAGTACTTC,CASSRRLAVRNEQYF
few,TRBV28,TRBJ1-2,-,TGTGCCAGCAGTTTATTAGGGTTCGGCTACACCTTC,CASSLLGFGYTF
-,TRBV10-3,TRBJ1-3,-,TGTGCCATCGGGTACCGGGACGGTCAAAACACCATATATTTT,CAIGYRDGQNTIYF
-,TRBV11-2,TRBJ1-1,-,TGTGCCAGCACCCCCGGAGCCCTGATCACTGAAGCTTTCTTT,CASTPGALITEAFF
-,TRBV5-1,TRBJ2-1,-,TGCGCCAGCAGCTTCTCCCCCCATGAGCAGTTCTTC,CASSFSPHEQFF
-,TRBV5-1,TRBJ2-1,-,TGCGCCAGCAGCTTGGTCGTCGCTAGAATCCACAATGAGCAGTTCTTC,CASSLVVARIHNEQFF
once,TRBV5-1,TRBJ2-1,TRBD1,TGCGCCAGCAGCCCTTTTGGGACAGCAGTCTACAATGAGCAGTTCTTC,CASSPFGTAVYNEQFF
-,TRBV10-3,TRBJ2-7,-,TGTGCCATCAGTGTGGGGGGGGCTGTGTTGGAGCAGTACTTC,CAISVGGAVLEQYF
-,TRBV7-3,TRBJ2-1,-,TGTGCCAGCAGCCATGGGGTCCCGAGGGACAATGAGCAGTTCTTC,CASSHGVPRDNEQFF
-,TRBV6-6,TRBJ1-3,-,TGTGCCAGCAGTTCCCCCCCGTTAGCCTCTGGAAACACCATATATTTT,CASSSPPLASGNTIYF
-,TRBV25-1,TRBJ1-1,-,TGTGCCAGCGGCAGGGGTGACACTGAAGCTTTCTTT,CASGRGDTEAFF
-,TRBV7-6,TRBJ2-7,-,TGTGCCAGCAGCACGGGCTACGAGCAGTACTTC,CASSTGYEQYF
-,TRBV4-2,TRBJ1-3,-,TGTGCCAGCAGCCAAGGAGGGGGGGCGGCGGCTGGAAACACCATATATTTT,CASSQGGGAAAGNTIYF
-,TRBV7-2,TRBJ1-3,-,TGTGCCAGCAGCTTAGTGCGAAACACCATATATTTT,CASSLVRNTIYF
-,TRBV6-1,TRBJ2-5,TRBD1,TGTGCCAGCAGTGCGACCGGGACAGGGGCGACCCAGTACTTC,CASSATGTGATQYF
once,TRBV18,TRBJ1-1,-,TGTGCCAGCTCACCACAGGGGAGGACTGAAGCTTTCTTT,CASSPQGRTEAFF
-,TRBV29-1,TRBJ2-7,-,TGCAGCGTTGGACCCACAGAACCCTACGAGCAGTACTTC,CSVGPTEPYEQYF
-,TRBV7-3,TRBJ2-2,TRBD1,TGTGCCAGCAGCCGACAGGGGGTTGGCACCGGGGAGCTGTTTTTT,CASSRQGVGTGELFF
-,TRBV6-1,TRBJ2-4,-,TGTGCCAGCAGTGAAGCGCTTCAACGGGTGGGCAAAAACATTCAGTACTTC,CASSEALQRVGKNIQYF
-,TRBV18,TRBJ2-7,-,TGTGCCAGCTCACCCCGTGGGAGGACCAACGAGCAGTACTTC,CASSPRGRTNEQYF
-,TRBV30,TRBJ1-5,-,TGTGCCTGGAGTGTTAGTGGCGGGCAGCCCCAGCATTTT,CAWSVSGGQPQHF
-,TRBV7-6,TRBJ2-7,-,TGTGCCAGCAGCTCTACCCTGGACGGCGCCCCCGAGCAGTACTTC,CASSSTLDGAPEQYF
-,TRBV9,TRBJ2-5,-,TGTGCCAGCAGCGTAGACACGGCGTCGGGAGAGACCCAGTACTTC,CASSVDTASGETQYF
-,TRBV7-3,TRBJ2-7,-,TGTGCCAGCAGCCCGACAGGGGACTACTACGAGCAGTACTTC,CASSPTGDYYEQYF
-,TRBV12-5,TRBJ2-5,-,TGTGCTAGTGGTTTGGTCATAGACGGACAATTGAGGGCAGAGACCCAGTACTTC,CASGLVIDGQLRAETQYF
-,TRBV6-5,TRBJ1-3,TRBD1,TGTGCCAGCAGTTCACAGGGGGCTCGAAACACCATATATTTT,CASSSQGARNTIYF
-,TRBV10-1,TRBJ1-1,-,TGCGCCAGCAGTGAATTAGTAAAAGCTTTCTTT,CASSELVKAFF
-,TRBV7-9,TRBJ2-5,TRBD2,TGTGCCAGCAGCTTACTAGCGGGGCAAGAGACCCAGTACTTC,CASSLLAGQETQYF
-,TRBV7-2,TRBJ1-1,TRBD1,TGTGCCAGCAGCTTCCAGGGGGCAGGAACTGAAGCTTTCTTT,CASSFQGAGTEAFF
-,TRBV5-1,TRBJ2-5,-,TGCGCCAGCAGCTTGGGGGATGGCGGCCGGTCAGAGACCCAGTACTTC,CASSLGDGGRSETQYF
-,TRBV4-3,TRBJ2-5,-,TGCGCCAGCAGCCAACGACTGACGGCAGGGACCCAGTACTTC,CASSQRLTAGTQYF
-,TRBV9,TRBJ2-7,-,TGTGCCAGCAGCTTCGGGGCCGCTAGCTCCTACGAGCAGTACTTC,CASSFGAASSYEQYF
-,TRBV28,TRBJ1-1,TRBD1,TGTGCCAGCAGGGGACAGGTGAACACTGAAGCTTTCTTT,CASRGQVNTEAFF
-,TRBV9,TRBJ2-1,-,TGTGCCAGCACCGAGGGGCTAGCAAACAATGAGCAGTTCTTC,CASTEGLANNEQFF
-,TRBV28,TRBJ2-2,TRBD1,TGTGCCAGCAGGTGGGACAGGGGGAGCACCGGGGAGCTGTTTTTT,CASRWDRGSTGELFF
once,TRBV10-3,TRBJ1-5,TRBD1,TGTGCCGTCCGACAGGGACCCAATCAGCCCCAGCATTTT,CAVRQGPNQPQHF
-,TRBV28,TRBJ2-7,-,TGTGCCAGCAGTTCAGCCGGGACAACCTCCTACGAGCAGTACTTC,CASSSAGTTSYEQYF
-,TRBV28,TRBJ1-1,TRBD1,TGTGCCAGCAGTTTACCCGCGGGACAGGGGAACACTGAAGCTTTCTTT,CASSLPAGQGNTEAFF
-,TRBV6-5,TRBJ1-1,-,TGTGCCAGCACCCAGGGGAGGGCGTGGGACACTGAAGCTTTCTTT,CASTQGRAWDTEAFF
-,TRBV5-1,TRBJ1-2,-,TGCGCCAGCAGAAATGACAGAGCCACTAGCTATGGCTACACCTTC,CASRNDRATSYGYTF